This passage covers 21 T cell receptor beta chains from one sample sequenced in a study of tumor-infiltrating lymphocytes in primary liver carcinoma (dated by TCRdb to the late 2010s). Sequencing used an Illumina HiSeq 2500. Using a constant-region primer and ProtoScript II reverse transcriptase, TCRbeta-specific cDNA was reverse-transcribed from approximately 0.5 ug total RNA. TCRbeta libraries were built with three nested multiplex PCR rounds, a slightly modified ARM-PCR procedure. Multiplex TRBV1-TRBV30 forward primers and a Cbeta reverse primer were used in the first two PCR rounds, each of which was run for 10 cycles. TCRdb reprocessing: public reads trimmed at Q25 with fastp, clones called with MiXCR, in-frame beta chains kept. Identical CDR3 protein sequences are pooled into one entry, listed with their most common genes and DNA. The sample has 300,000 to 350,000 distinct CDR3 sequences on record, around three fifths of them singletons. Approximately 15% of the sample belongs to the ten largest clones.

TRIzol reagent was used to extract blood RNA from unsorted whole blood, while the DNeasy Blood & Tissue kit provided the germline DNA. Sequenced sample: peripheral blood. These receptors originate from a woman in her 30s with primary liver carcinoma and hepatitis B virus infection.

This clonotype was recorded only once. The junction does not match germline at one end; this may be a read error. This CDR3 is CASSLSGRGYNEQFF. The CDR3 bases are TGTGCCAGTAGCTTGTCCGGGCGCGGCTACAATGAGCAGTTCTTC. The chain recombines TRBV11-2 with TRBJ2-1; no firm D call. CDR1 and CDR2 from the germline V gene are SGHAT and FQNNGV. This CDR3 contains 15 residues. Variable domain in full (rest from reference TRBV11-2 and TRBJ2-1): EAGVAQSPRYKIIEKRQSVAFWCNPISGHATLYWYQQILGQGPKLLIQFQNNGVVDDSQLPKDRFSAERLKGVDSTLKIQPAKLEDSAVYLCASSLSGRGYNEQFFGPGTRLTVL.

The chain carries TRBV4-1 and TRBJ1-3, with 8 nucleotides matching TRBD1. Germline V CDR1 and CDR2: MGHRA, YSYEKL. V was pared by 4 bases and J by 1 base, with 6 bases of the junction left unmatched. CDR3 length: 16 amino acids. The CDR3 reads CASSLTGVGSGNTIYF. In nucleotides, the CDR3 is TGCGCCAGCAGCCTGACAGGGGTAGGTTCTGGAAACACCATATATTTT.

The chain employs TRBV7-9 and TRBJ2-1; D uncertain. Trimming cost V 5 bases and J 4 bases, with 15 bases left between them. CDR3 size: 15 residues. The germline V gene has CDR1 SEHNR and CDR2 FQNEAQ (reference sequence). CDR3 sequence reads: CASSPLHSLYNEQFF. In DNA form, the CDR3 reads TGTGCCAGCAGCCCCCTGCACAGCCTATACAATGAGCAGTTCTTC.

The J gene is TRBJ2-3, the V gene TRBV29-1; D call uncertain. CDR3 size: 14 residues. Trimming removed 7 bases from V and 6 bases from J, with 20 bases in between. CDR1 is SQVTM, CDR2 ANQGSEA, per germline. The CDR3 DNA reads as TGCAGCGGGACGCCGGCCAGTGACGGCGATACGCAGTATTTT. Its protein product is CSGTPASDGDTQYF.

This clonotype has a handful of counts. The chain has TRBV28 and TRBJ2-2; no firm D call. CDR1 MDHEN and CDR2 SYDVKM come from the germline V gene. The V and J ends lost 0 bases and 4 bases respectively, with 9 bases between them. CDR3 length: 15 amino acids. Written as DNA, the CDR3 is TGTGCCAGCAGTTTATGGGGTTCCGGCACCGGGGAGCTGTTTTTT. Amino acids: CASSLWGSGTGELFF. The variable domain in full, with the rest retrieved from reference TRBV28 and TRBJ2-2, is DVKVTQSSRYLVKRTGEKVFLECVQDMDHENMFWYRQDPGLGLRLIYFSYDVKMKEKGDIPEGYSVSREKKERFSLILESASTNQTSMYLCASSLWGSGTGELFFGEGSRLTVL.

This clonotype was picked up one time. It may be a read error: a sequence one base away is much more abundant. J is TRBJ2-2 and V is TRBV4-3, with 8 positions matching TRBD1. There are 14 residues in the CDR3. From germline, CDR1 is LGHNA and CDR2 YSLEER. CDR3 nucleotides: TGCGCCAGCAGCCAAGACAGGGGGCCCGGGGAGATGTTTTTT. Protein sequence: CASSQDRGPGEMFF.

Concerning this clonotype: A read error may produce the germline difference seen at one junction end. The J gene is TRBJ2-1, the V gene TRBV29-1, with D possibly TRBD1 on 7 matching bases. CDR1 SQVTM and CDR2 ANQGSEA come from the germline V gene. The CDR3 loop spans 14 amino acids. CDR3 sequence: CSVVGGGMVGEQLF. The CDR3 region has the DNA TGCAGCGTTGTAGGAGGGGGCATGGTGGGTGAGCAGCTCTTC.

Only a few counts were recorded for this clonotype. DNA for the CDR3: TGCGCCAGCAGCCGCACTAGCGGGAGCTTGGAGACCCAGTACTTC. Translation: CASSRTSGSLETQYF. This chain connects TRBV4-1 to TRBJ2-5, with 11 bases identical to TRBD2. There are 15 residues in the CDR3. CDR1 is MGHRA and CDR2 is YSYEKL in the germline V gene. Unmatched junction bases numbered 6, after V lost 4 bases and J lost 5 bases.

The CDR3 is CASSSRWGFQYF. In nucleotides, the CDR3 is TGTGCCAGCAGCTCCCGGTGGGGGTTCCAGTACTTC. J is TRBJ2-5 and V is TRBV7-9; D may be TRBD1 or TRBD2 (5 bases each). V lost 4 bases to trimming and J lost 10 bases, with 13 bases between them. CDR1 is SEHNR, CDR2 FQNEAQ, per germline (reference sequence). The CDR3 totals 12 residues.

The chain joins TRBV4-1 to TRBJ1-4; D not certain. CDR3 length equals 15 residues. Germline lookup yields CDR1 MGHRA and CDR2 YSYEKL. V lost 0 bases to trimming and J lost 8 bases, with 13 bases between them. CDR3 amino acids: CASSQDVAPREKLFF. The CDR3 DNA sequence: TGCGCCAGCAGCCAAGACGTCGCACCGAGGGAAAAACTGTTTTTT.

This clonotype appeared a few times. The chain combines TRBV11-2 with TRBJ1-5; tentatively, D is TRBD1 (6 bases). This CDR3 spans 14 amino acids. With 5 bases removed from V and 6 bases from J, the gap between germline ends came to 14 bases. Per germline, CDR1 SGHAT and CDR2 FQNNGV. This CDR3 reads CASSQRPGVQPQHF. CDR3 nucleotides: TGTGCCAGCAGCCAGAGGCCAGGGGTTCAGCCCCAGCATTTT.

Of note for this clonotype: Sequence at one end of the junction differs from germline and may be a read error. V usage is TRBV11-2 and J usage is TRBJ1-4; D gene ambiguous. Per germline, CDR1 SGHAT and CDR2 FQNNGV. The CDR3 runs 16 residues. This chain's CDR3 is CAGSLNRVTRNEKLFF. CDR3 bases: TGTGCCGGCAGCTTAAATCGTGTAACTAGGAATGAAAAACTGTTTTTT.

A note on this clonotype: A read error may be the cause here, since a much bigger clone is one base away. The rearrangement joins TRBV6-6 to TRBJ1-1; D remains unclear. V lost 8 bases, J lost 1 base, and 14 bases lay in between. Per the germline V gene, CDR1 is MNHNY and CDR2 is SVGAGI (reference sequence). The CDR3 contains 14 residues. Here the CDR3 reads CASSKSDKNTEAFF. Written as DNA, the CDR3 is TGTGCCAGCTCAAAAAGTGACAAGAACACTGAAGCTTTCTTT.

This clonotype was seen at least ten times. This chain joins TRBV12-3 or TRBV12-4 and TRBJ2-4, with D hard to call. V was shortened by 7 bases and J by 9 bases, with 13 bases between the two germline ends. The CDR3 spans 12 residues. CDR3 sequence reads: CASTSVEGIQYF. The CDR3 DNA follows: TGTGCCAGCACCTCCGTAGAAGGCATTCAGTACTTC.

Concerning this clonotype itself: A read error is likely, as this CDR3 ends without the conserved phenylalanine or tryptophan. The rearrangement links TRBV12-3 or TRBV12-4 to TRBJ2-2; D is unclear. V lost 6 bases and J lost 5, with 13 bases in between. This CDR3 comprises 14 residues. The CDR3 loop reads CASRLMTDTGELFL. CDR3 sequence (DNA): TGTGCCAGCAGATTGATGACGGATACCGGGGAGCTGTTTCTT.

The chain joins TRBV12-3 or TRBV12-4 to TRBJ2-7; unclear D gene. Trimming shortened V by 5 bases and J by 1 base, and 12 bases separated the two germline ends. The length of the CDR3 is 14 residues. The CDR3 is CASSNQDQSYEQYF. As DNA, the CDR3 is TGTGCCAGCAGTAACCAGGACCAGTCCTACGAGCAGTACTTC.

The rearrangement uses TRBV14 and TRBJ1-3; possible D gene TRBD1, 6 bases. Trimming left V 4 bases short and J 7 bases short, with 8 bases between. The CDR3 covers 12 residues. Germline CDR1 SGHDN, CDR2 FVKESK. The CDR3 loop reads CASSRQGNTIYF. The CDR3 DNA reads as TGTGCCAGCAGCCGGCAGGGGAACACCATATATTTT.

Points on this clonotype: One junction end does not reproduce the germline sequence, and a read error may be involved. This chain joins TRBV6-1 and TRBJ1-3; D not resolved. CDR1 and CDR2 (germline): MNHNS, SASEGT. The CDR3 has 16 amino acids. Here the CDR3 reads CASSEILASSGNNIYF. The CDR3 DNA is TGTGCCAGCAGTGAAATATTGGCATCATCTGGAAACAACATATATTTT.

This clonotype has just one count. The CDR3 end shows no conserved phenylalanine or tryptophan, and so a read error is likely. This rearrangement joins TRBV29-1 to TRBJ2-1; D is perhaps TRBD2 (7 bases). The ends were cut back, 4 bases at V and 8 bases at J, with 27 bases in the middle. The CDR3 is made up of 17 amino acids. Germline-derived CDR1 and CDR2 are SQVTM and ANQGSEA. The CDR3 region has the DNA TGCAGCGTTGTTCCCTGGGCTAGCGGCCTCCCAGGGGATGAGCAGTTCCTC. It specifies CSVVPWASGLPGDEQFL.

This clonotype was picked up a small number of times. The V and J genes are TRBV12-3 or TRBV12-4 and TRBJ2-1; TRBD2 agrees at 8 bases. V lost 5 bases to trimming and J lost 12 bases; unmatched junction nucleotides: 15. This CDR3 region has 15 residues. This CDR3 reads CASSPPVERESRQFF. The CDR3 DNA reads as TGTGCCAGCAGTCCCCCCGTAGAGCGGGAGTCGAGGCAGTTCTTC.

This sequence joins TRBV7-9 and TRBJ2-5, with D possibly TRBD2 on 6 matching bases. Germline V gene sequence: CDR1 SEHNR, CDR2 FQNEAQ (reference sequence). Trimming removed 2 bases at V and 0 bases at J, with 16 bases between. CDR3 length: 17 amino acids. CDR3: CASSLTRIAVNQETQYF. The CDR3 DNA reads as TGTGCCAGCAGCTTAACTAGAATAGCGGTAAACCAAGAGACCCAGTACTTC.